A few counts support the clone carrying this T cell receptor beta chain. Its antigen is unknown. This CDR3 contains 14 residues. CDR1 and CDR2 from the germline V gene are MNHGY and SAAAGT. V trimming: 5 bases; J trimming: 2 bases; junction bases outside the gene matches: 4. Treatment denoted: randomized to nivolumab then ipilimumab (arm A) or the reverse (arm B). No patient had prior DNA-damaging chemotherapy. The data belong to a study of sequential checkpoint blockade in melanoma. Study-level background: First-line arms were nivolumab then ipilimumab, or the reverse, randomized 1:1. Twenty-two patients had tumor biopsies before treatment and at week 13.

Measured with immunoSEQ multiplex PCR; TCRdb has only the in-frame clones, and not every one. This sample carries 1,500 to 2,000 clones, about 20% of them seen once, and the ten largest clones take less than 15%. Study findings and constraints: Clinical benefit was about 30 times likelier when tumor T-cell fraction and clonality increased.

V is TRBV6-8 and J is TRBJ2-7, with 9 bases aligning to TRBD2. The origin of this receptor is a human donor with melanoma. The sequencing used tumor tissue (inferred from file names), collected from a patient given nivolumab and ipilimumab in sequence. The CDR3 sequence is CASSTSGPTYEQYF. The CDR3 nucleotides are TGTGCCAGCAGTACTAGCGGGCCGACCTACGAGCAGTACTTC.